This T cell receptor (beta chain) came from a study of blood T cell repertoires in COVID-19. Study overall: T cells, B-cell-depleted T cells, or PBMCs supplied cDNA or gDNA.

Sequencing was performed with immunoSEQ multiplex PCR; in TCRdb, only in-frame clones are kept and a portion is missing. Of around 150,000 clones in the sample, 81% were seen once. CDR3 length: 16 residues. Germline assignment: CDR1 LNHNV and CDR2 YYDKDF (reference sequence). V lost 0 bases, J lost 5 bases, and 13 bases lay in between. The sample taken for sequencing was peripheral blood. V gene TRBV15 combines with J gene TRBJ2-2; tentatively, D is TRBD2 (7 bases). This clonotype was obtained from a man between 60 and 70 years old with active or convalescent COVID-19. The CDR3 spells CATSRDNGGLTGELFF. CDR3 coding DNA: TGTGCCACCAGCAGAGATAACGGGGGGCTGACCGGGGAGCTGTTTTTT.